This TCR beta chain was profiled in a study of tumor and adjacent non-tumor tissue in lung cancer. General study results and limits: Tumor tissue had significantly higher TCR diversity than normal lung.

The CDR3 totals 18 residues. CDR1 is DFQATT and CDR2 is SNEGSKA in the germline V gene (reference sequence). Unmatched junction bases numbered 16, after V lost 0 bases and J lost 8 bases. Note on this clonotype: Its antigen is undetermined.

This sample's RNA came from whole unsorted tissue. Distant lung tissue was collected more than 3 cm away from the tumor edge. The library came from three nested PCR rounds adapted from ARM-PCR protocols. TCRdb analysed the multiplex PCR reads with MiXCR anew, one entry per CDR3 protein. The sample yields about 110,000 distinct CDR3 sequences, 62% seen once. The TCR sequence derives from a man aged 55 to 70 with non-small cell lung cancer. The specimen was distant non-tumor lung tissue. V gene TRBV20-1 combines with J gene TRBJ2-2; 9 nucleotides align to TRBD2. CDR3 nucleotides: TGCAGTGCTAGAGACCGCCGGGCGGGGTTTAGCGGGAGTGGGGAGCTGTTTTTT. Protein sequence: CSARDRRAGFSGSGELFF.